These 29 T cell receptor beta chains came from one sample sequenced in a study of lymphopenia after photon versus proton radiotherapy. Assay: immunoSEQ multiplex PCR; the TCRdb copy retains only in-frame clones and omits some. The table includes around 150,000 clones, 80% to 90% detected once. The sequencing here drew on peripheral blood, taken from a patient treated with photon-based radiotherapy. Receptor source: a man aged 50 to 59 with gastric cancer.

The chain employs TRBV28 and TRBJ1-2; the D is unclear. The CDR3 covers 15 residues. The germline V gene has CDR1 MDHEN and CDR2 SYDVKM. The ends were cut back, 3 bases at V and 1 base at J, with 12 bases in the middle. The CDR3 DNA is TGTGCCAGCAGTTTTGGTCAACAACTTAACTATGGCTACACCTTC. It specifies CASSFGQQLNYGYTF.

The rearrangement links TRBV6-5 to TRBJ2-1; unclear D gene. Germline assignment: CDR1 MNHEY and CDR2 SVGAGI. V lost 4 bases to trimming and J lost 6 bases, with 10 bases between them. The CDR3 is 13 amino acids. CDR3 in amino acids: CASSFPPTNEQFF. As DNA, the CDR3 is TGTGCCAGCAGTTTCCCCCCTACCAATGAGCAGTTCTTC.

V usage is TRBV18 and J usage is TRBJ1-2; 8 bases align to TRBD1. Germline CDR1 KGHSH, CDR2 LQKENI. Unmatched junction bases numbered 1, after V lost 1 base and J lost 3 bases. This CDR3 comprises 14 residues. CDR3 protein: CASSPQTGDYGYTF. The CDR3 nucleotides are TGTGCCAGCTCACCACAGACAGGGGACTATGGCTACACCTTC.

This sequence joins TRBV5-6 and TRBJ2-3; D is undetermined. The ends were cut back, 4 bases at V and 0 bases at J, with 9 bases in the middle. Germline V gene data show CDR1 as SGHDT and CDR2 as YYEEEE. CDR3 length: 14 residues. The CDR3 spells CASSRKDSTDTQYF. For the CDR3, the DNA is TGTGCCAGCAGCCGAAAAGACAGCACAGATACGCAGTATTTT. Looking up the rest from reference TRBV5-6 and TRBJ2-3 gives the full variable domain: DAGVTQSPTHLIKTRGQQVTLRCSPKSGHDTVSWYQQALGQGPQFIFQYYEEEERQRGNFPDRFSGHQFPNYSSELNVNALLLGDSALYLCASSRKDSTDTQYFGPGTRLTVL.

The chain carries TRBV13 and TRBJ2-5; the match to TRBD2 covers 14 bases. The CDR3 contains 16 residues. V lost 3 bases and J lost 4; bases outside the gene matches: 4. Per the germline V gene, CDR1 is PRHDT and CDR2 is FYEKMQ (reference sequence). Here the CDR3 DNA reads TGTGCCAGCAGCTTGGGACTAGCGGGAGTTTTAGAGACCCAGTACTTC. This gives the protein CASSLGLAGVLETQYF.

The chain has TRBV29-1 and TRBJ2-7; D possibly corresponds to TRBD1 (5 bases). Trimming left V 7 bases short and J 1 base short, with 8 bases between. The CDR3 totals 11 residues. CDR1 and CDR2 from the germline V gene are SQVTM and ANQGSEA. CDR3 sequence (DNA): TGCAGCGGGCAGGGTTCCTACGAGCAGTACTTC. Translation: CSGQGSYEQYF.

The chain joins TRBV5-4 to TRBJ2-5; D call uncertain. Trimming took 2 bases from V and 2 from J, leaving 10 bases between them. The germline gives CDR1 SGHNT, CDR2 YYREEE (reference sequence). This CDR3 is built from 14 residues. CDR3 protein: CASSFQRSQETQYF. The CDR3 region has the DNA TGTGCCAGCAGCTTTCAAAGGTCTCAAGAGACCCAGTACTTC.

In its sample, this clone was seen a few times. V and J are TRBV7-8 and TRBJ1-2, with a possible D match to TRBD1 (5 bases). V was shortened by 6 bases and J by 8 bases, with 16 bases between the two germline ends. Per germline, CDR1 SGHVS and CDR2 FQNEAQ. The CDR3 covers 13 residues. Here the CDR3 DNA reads TGTGCCAGCAGTTCCGACAGATCTTACGGCTACACCTTC. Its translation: CASSSDRSYGYTF.

The DNA for the CDR3 is TGTGCCATCAGTTCCGGGGGGAGTGAGCAGTTCTTC. This encodes CAISSGGSEQFF. The chain is built from TRBV10-3 and TRBJ2-1; 7 bases match TRBD2. V lost 5 bases and J lost 9; bases outside the gene matches: 4. Looked up from germline, CDR1 is ENHRY and CDR2 is SYGVKD. CDR3 length equals 12 residues.

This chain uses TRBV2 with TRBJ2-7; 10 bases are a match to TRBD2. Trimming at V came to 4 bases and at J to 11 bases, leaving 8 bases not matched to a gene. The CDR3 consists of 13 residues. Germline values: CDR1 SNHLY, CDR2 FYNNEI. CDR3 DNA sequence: TGTGCCAGCAGTGCGGCTACTAGCGGGACCAAGTACTTC. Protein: CASSAATSGTKYF.

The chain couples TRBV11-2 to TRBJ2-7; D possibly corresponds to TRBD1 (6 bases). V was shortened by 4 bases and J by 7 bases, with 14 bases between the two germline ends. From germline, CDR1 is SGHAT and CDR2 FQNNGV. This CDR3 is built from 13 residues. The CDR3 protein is CASSSQGFGEQYF. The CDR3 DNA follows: TGTGCCAGCAGCTCTCAGGGGTTTGGGGAGCAGTACTTC.

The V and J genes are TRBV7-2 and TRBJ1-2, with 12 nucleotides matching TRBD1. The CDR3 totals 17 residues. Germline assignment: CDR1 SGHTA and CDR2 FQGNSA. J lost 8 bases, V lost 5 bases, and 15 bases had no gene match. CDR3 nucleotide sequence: TGTGCCAGCAGCCTAGGACCAACCGGGACAGGGGGCTTGGGCTACACCTTC. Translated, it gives CASSLGPTGTGGLGYTF.

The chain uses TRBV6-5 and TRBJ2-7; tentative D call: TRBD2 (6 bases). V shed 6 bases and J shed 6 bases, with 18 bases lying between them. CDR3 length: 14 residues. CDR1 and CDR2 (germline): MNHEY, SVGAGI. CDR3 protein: CASRPWRGRGEQYF. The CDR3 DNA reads TGTGCCAGCAGGCCCTGGCGGGGCCGAGGCGAGCAGTACTTC.

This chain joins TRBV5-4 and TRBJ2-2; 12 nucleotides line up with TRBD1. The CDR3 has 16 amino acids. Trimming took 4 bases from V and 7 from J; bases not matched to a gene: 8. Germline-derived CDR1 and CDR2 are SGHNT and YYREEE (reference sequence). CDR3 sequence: CASSPAGTGGVGELFF. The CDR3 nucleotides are TGTGCCAGCAGCCCAGCCGGGACAGGGGGCGTCGGGGAGCTGTTTTTT.

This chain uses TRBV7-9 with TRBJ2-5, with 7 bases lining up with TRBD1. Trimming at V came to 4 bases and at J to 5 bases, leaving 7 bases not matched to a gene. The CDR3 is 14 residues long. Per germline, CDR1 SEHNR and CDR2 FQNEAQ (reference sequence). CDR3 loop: CASSSGQARETQYF. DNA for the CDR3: TGTGCCAGCAGCTCCGGACAGGCTAGGGAGACCCAGTACTTC.

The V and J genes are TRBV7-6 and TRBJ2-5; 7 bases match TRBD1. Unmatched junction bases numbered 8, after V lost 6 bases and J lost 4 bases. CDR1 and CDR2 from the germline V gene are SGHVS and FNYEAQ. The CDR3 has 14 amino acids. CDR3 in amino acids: CASRPRKGAETQYF. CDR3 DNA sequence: TGTGCCAGCAGACCGCGGAAGGGGGCAGAGACCCAGTACTTC.

The CDR3 reads CASSIPGGESNEQFF. DNA of the CDR3: TGTGCCAGTAGTATTCCCGGGGGGGAATCAAATGAGCAGTTCTTC. The rearrangement joins TRBV19 to TRBJ2-1, with 8 bases aligning to TRBD2. The V gene's germline CDR1 is LNHDA and CDR2 SQIVND (reference sequence). This CDR3 region has 15 residues. Trimming took 3 bases from V and 7 from J; bases not matched to a gene: 8.

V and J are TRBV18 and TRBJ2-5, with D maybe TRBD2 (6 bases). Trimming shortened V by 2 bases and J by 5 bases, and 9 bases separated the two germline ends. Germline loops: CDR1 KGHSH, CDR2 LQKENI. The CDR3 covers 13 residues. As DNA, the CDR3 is TGTGCCAGCTCACCAGGGGCGGGGGAGACCCAGTACTTC. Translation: CASSPGAGETQYF.

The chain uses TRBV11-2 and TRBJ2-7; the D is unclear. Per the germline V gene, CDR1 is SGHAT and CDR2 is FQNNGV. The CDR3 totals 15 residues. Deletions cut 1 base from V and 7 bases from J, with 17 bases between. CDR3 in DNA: TGTGCCAGCAGCTTAGCGGTCCGAGTCCAAGGGGAGCAGTACTTC. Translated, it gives CASSLAVRVQGEQYF.

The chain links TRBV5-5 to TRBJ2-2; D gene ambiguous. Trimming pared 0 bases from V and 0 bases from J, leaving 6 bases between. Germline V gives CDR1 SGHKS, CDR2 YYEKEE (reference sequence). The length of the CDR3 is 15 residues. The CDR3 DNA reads TGTGCCAGCAGCTTGGTGCAGGCGAACACCGGGGAGCTGTTTTTT. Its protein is CASSLVQANTGELFF.

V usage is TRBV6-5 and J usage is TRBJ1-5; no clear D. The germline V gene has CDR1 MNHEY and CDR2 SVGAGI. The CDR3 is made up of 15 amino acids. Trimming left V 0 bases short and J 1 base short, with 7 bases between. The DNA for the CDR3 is TGTGCCAGCAGTTACTCGAGAGAGAGCAATCAGCCCCAGCATTTT. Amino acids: CASSYSRESNQPQHF.

CDR3 loop: CAWNSIAGVSDTQYF. The DNA of the CDR3 is TGTGCCTGGAATTCGATAGCGGGAGTTTCAGATACGCAGTATTTT. The chain is built from TRBV30 and TRBJ2-3, with 9 positions matching TRBD2. The CDR3 is 15 amino acids. Germline values: CDR1 GTSNPN, CDR2 SVGIG (reference sequence). J was trimmed by 4 bases and V by 4 bases; bases with no gene match: 9.

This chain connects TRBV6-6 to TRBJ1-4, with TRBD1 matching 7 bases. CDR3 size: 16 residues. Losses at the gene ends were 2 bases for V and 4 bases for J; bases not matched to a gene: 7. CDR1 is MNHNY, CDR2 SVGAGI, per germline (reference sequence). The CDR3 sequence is CASSYLLGGGNEKLFF. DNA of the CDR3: TGTGCCAGCAGTTACCTCTTAGGGGGCGGTAATGAAAAACTGTTTTTT.

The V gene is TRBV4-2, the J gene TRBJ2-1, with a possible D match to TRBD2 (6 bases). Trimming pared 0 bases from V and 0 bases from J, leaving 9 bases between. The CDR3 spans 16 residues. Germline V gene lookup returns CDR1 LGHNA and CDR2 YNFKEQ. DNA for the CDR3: TGTGCCAGCAGCCAAGATCGGGGGAGCTCCTACAATGAGCAGTTCTTC. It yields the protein CASSQDRGSSYNEQFF.

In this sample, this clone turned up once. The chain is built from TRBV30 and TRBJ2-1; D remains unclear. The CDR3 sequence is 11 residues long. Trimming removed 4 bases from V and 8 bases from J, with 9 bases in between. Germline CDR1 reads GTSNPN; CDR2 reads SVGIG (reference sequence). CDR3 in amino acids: CAWKWWDEQFF. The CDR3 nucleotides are TGTGCCTGGAAGTGGTGGGATGAGCAGTTCTTC.

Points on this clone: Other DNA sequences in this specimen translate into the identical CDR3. Written as DNA, the CDR3 is TGTGCCAGCTCACCAAACTACGAGCAGTACTTC. It translates to CASSPNYEQYF. The chain combines TRBV18 with TRBJ2-7; D is undetermined. V shed 2 bases and J shed 3 bases, with 2 bases lying between them. Germline V gene lookup returns CDR1 KGHSH and CDR2 LQKENI. There are 11 residues in the CDR3.

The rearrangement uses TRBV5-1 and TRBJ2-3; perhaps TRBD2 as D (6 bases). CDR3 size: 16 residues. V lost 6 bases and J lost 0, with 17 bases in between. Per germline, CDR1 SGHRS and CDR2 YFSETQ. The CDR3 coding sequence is TGCGCCAGCACCTGGGGTGCGGGAACTAGCACAGATACGCAGTATTTT. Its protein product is CASTWGAGTSTDTQYF.

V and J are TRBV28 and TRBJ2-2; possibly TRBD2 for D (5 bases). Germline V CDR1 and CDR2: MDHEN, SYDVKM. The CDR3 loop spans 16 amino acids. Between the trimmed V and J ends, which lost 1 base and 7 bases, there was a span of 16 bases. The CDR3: CASSLFPASRLGELFF. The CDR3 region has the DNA TGTGCCAGCAGTTTATTCCCAGCTAGCAGACTCGGGGAGCTGTTTTTT.

The CDR3 nucleotides read TGCGCCAGCTCCGCGAGATCGGGGGCATTGGGCAATCAGCCCCAGCATTTT. Translating gives CASSARSGALGNQPQHF. This chain uses TRBV4-1 with TRBJ1-5, with a possible D match to TRBD1 (6 bases). Germline values: CDR1 MGHRA, CDR2 YSYEKL. The CDR3 spans 17 residues. With 8 bases removed from V and 2 bases from J, the gap between germline ends came to 22 bases.